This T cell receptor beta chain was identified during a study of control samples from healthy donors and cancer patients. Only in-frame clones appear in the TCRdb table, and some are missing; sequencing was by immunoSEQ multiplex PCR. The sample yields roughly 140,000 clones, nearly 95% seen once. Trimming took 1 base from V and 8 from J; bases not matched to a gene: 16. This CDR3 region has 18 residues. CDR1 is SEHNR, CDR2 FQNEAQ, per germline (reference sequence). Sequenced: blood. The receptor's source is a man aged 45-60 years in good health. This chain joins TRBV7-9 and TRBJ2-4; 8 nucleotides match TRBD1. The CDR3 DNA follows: TGTGCCAGCAGCTTAGTAGGGGCCGGCAGGGGGCGGTTGGACATTCAGTACTTC. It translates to CASSLVGAGRGRLDIQYF. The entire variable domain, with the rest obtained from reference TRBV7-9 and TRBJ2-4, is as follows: DTGVSQNPRHKITKRGQNVTFRCDPISEHNRLYWYRQTLGQGPEFLTYFQNEAQLEKSRLLSDRFSAERPKGSFSTLEIQRTEQGDSAMYLCASSLVGAGRGRLDIQYFGAGTRLSVL.